Here is one T cell receptor (beta chain) with its context. Produced via immunoSEQ multiplex PCR; TCRdb's table is partial and in-frame only. The table records 80,000 to 95,000 clones, under 95% of them present only once. The germline V gene encodes CDR1 KGHSH and CDR2 LQKENI. The length of the CDR3 is 14 residues. The ends were cut back, 2 bases at V and 3 bases at J, with 8 bases in the middle. This sample stems from a study of OX40 agonist ivuxolimab in advanced cancers. Material: CD4+ or CD8+ T cells sorted from blood, obtained in a trial of the OX40 agonist ivuxolimab. The receptor's source is an adult with an advanced solid tumor such as melanoma, head and neck, liver or kidney cancer. The rearrangement links TRBV18 to TRBJ2-4; D ambiguous. The CDR3 loop is CASSPGANKNIQYF. The DNA for the CDR3 is TGTGCCAGCTCACCAGGAGCAAACAAAAACATTCAGTACTTC.